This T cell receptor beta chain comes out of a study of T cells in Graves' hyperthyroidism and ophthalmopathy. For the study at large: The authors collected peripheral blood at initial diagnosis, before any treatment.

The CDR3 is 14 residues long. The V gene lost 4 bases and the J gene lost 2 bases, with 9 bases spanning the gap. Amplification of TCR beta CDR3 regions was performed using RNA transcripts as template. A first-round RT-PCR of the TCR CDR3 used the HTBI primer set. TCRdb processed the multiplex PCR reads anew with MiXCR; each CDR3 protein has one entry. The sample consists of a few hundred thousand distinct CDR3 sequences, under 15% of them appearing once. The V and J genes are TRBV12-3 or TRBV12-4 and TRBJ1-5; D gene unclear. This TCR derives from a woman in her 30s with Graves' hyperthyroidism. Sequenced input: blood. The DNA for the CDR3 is TGTGCCAGCAGTTACGCCGAAGGCAATCAGCCCCAGCATTTT. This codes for CASSYAEGNQPQHF.